Below, one T cell receptor (beta chain) is given with its context. J was trimmed by 6 bases and V by 5 bases; bases with no gene match: 3. Germline assignment: CDR1 KGHSH and CDR2 LQKENI. The CDR3 extends over 13 amino acids. Assay: immunoSEQ multiplex PCR; the TCRdb copy retains only in-frame clones and omits some. This table has more than 65,000 clones, just under 97% appearing once. This sample stems from a study of technical replicates of blood from four donors. The chain has TRBV18 and TRBJ2-2, with 7 nucleotides matching TRBD1. Sequenced material: T cells isolated from PBMCs. The source of this sequence is a human donor in good health. For the CDR3, the DNA is TGTGCCAGCTCAACGACAGGGCCCGGGGAGCTGTTTTTT. This sequence encodes CASSTTGPGELFF.